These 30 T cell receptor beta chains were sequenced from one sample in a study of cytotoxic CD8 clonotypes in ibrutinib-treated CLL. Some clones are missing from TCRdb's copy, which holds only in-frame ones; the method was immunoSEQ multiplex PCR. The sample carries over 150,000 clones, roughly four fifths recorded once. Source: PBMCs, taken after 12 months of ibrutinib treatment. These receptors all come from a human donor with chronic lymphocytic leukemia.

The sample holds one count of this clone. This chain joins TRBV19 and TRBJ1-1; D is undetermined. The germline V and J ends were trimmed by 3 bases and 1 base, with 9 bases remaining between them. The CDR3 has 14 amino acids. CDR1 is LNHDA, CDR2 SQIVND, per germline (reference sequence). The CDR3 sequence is CASSIGFSNTEAFF. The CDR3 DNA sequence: TGTGCCAGTAGTATTGGGTTTTCGAACACTGAAGCTTTCTTT.

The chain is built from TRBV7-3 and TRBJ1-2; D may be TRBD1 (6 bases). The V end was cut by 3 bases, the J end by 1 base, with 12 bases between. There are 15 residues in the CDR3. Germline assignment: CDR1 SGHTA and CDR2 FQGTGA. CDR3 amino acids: CASSFDRGGNYGYTF. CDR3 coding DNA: TGTGCCAGCAGCTTCGATAGAGGGGGTAACTATGGCTACACCTTC.

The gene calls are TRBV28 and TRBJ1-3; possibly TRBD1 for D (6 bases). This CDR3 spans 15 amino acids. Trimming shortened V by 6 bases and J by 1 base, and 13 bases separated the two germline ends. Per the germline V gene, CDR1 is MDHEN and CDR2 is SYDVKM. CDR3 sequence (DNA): TGTGCCAGCAGCGAGGGGGAGAGATCTGGAAACACCATATATTTT. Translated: CASSEGERSGNTIYF.

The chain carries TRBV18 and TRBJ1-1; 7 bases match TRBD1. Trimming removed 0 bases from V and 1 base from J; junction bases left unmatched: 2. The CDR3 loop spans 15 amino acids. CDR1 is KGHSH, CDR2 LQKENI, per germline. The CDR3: CASSPPAGGNTEAFF. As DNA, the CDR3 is TGTGCCAGCTCACCACCGGCAGGGGGGAACACTGAAGCTTTCTTT.

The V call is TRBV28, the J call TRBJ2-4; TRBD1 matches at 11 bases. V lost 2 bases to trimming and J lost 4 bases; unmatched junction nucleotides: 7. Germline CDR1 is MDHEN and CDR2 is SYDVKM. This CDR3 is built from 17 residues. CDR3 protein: CASSLDLGTGGKNIQYF. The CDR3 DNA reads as TGTGCCAGCAGTTTAGACTTGGGGACAGGGGGGAAAAACATTCAGTACTTC.

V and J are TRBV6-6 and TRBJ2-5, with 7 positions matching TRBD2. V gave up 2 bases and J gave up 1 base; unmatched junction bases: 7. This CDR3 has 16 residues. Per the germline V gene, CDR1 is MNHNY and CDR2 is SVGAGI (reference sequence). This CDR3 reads CASSYGGASGQETQYF. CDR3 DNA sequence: TGTGCCAGCAGTTACGGCGGGGCTAGCGGCCAAGAGACCCAGTACTTC.

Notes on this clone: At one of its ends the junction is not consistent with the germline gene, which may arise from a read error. CDR3 region: CASSSWTSGSSYEQYF. The CDR3 coding sequence is TGTGCCAGCAGTTCTTGGACTAGCGGGAGCTCCTACGAGCAGTACTTC. The chain has TRBV10-3 and TRBJ2-7, with 13 nucleotides matching TRBD2. CDR3 size: 16 residues. The germline V gene has CDR1 ENHRY and CDR2 SYGVKD.

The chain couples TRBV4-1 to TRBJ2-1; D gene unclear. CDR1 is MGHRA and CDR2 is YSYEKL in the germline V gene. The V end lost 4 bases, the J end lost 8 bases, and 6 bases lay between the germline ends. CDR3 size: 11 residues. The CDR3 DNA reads TGCGCCAGCAGCCTCGACTATGAGCAGTTCTTC. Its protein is CASSLDYEQFF.

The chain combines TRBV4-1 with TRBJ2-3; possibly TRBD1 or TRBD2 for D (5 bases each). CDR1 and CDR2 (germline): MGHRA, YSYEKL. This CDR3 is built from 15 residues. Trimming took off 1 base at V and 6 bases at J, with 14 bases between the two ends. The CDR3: CASSQAYGTHDTQYF. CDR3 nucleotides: TGCGCCAGCAGCCAAGCCTACGGGACCCATGATACGCAGTATTTT.

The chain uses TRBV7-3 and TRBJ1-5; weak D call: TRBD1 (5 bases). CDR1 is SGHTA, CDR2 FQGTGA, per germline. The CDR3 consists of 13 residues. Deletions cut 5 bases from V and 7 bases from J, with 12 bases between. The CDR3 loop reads CASSLTGFQPQHF. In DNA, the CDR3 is TGTGCCAGCAGCCTTACAGGTTTCCAGCCCCAGCATTTT.

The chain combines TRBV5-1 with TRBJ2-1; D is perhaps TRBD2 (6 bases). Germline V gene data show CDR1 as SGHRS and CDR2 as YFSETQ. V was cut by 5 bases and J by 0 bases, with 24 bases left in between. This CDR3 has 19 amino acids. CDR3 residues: CASSNGQWISGGSYNEQFF. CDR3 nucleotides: TGCGCCAGCAGTAACGGGCAGTGGATATCCGGGGGCTCCTACAATGAGCAGTTCTTC.

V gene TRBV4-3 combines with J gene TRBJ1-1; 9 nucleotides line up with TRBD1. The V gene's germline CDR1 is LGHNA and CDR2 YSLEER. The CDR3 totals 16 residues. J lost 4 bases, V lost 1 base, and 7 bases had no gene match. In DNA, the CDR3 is TGCGCCAGCAGCCAAGGGGGGGGACAGGGAGGCACTGAAGCTTTCTTT. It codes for CASSQGGGQGGTEAFF.

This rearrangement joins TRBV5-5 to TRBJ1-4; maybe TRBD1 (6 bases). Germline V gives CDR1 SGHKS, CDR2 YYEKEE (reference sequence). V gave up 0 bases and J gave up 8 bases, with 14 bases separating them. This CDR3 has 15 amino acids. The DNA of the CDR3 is TGTGCCAGCAGCTTGGGGCCAGGGGTGGGAGAAAAACTGTTTTTT. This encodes CASSLGPGVGEKLFF.

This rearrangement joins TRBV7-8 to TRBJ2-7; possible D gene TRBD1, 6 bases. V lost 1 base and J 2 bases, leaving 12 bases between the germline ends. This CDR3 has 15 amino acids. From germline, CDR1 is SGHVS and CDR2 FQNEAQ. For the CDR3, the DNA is TGTGCCAGCAGCTTAGGGGACACCCCCGCCTACGAGCAGTACTTC. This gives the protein CASSLGDTPAYEQYF.

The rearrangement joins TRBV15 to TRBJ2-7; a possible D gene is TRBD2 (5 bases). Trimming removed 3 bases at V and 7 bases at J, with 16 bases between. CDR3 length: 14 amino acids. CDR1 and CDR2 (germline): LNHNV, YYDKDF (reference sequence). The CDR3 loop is CATSSADSRREQYF. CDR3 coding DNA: TGTGCCACCAGCAGTGCGGACTCCCGGAGGGAGCAGTACTTC.

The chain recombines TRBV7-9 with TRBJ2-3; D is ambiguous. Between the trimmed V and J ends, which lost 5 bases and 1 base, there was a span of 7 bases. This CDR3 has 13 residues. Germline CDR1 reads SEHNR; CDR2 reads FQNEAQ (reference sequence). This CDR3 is CASSDQGTDTQYF. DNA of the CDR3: TGTGCCAGCAGCGACCAGGGCACAGATACGCAGTATTTT.

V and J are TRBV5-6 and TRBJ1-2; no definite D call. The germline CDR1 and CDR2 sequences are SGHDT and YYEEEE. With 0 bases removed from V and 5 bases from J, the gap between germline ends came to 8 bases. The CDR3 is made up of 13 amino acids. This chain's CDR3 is CASSLEQTYGYTF. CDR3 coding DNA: TGTGCCAGCAGCTTGGAACAAACTTATGGCTACACCTTC.

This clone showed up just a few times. The CDR3 DNA reads TGTGCCAGCAGCTGGACTAGGAACACCGGGGAGCTGTTTTTT. The encoded protein is CASSWTRNTGELFF. This chain links TRBV7-2 with TRBJ2-2; 7 bases are shared with TRBD2. Germline V CDR1 and CDR2: SGHTA, FQGNSA. The CDR3 extends over 14 amino acids. With V trimmed by 4 bases and J by 1 base, 0 bases remained unmatched.

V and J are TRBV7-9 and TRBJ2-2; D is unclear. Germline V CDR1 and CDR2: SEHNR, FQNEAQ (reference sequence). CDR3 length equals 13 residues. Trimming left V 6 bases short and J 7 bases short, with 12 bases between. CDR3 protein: CASRPPQNGELFF. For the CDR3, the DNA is TGTGCCAGCAGGCCTCCTCAGAACGGGGAGCTGTTTTTT.

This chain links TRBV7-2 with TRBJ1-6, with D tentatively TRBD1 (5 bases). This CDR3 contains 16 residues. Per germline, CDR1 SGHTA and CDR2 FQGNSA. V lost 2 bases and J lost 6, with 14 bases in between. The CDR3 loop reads CASSLRFDRSNSPLHF. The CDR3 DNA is TGTGCCAGCAGCTTACGATTTGACAGAAGTAATTCACCCCTCCACTTT.

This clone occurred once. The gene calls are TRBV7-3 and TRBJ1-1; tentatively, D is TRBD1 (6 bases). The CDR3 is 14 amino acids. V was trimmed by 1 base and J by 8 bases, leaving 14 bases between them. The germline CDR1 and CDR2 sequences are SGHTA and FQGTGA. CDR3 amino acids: CASSLSGGSREAFF. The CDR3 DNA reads TGTGCCAGCAGCTTAAGTGGGGGCAGTCGGGAAGCTTTCTTT.

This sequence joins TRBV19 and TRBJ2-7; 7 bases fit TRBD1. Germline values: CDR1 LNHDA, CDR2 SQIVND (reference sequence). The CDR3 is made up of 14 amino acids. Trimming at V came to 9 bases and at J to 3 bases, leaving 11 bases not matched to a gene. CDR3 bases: TGTGCCAGCGCACAGGGGTATCAGAACTACGAGCAGTACTTC. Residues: CASAQGYQNYEQYF.

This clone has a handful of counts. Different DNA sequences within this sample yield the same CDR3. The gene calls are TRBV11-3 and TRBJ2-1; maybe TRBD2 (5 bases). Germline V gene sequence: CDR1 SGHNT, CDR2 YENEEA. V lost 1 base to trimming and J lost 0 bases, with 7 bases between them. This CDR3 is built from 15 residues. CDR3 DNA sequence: TGTGCCAGCAGCTTAGCGGGGAGCTCCTACAATGAGCAGTTCTTC. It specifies CASSLAGSSYNEQFF.

This CDR3 reads CATKSIYYGYTF. The DNA of the CDR3 is TGCGCCACCAAGTCTATCTACTATGGCTACACCTTC. The chain recombines TRBV10-1 with TRBJ1-2; D gene uncertain. This CDR3 has 12 residues. With 10 bases removed from V and 3 bases from J, the gap between germline ends came to 12 bases. From germline, CDR1 is WNHNN and CDR2 SYGVQD (reference sequence).

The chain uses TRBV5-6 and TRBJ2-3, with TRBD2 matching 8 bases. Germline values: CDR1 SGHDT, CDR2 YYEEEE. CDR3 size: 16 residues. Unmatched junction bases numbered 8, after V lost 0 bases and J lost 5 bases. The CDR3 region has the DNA TGTGCCAGCAGCTTGGTTGCACGGACTAGCCAAGATACGCAGTATTTT. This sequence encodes CASSLVARTSQDTQYF.

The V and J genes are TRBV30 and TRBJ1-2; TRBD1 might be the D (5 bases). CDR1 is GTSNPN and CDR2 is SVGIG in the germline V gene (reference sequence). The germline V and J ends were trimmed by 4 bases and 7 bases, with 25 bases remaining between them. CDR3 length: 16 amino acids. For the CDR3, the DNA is TGTGCCTGGACCCCCCAGGGCCCCCGCACTGGCTTTGGCTACACCTTC. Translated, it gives CAWTPQGPRTGFGYTF.

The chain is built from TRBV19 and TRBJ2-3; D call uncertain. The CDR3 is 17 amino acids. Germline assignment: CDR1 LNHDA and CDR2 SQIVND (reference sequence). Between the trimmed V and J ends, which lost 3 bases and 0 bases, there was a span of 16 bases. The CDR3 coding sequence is TGTGCCAGTAGTATTATTGTAGGGTCACCTAGCACAGATACGCAGTATTTT. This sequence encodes CASSIIVGSPSTDTQYF.

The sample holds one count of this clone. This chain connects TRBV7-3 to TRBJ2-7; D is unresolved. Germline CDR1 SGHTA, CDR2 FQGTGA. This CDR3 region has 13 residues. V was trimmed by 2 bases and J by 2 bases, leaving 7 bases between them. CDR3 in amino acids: CASSLEQPYEQYF. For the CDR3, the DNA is TGTGCCAGCAGCTTAGAGCAGCCCTACGAGCAGTACTTC.

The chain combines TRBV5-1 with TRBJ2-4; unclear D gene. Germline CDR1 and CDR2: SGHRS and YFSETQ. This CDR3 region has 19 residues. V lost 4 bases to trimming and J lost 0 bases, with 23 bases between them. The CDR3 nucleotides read TGCGCCAGCAGCCCAAATCTTATGACGGTTACACTAGCCAAAAACATTCAGTACTTC. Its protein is CASSPNLMTVTLAKNIQYF.

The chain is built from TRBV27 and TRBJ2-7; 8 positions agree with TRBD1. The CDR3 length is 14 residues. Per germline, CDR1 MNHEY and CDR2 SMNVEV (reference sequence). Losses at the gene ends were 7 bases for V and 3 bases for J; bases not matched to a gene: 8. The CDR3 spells CASTGQGRGYEQYF. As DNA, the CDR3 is TGTGCCAGCACCGGACAGGGAAGAGGCTACGAGCAGTACTTC.